The 23 T cell receptor beta chains below come from one sample, sequenced in a study of T-cell memory formation after mild COVID-19. MiXCR, run by TCRdb on the 5' RACE reads, gives a single entry per CDR3 protein. The sample carries some 110,000 distinct CDR3 sequences, roughly 12% recorded once. Sequencing was done on a sample of PBMCs or a T cell subset sorted from them (not recorded which). The source is an adult woman who had mild COVID-19 (a few samples of this study predate the infection). Cell type and time point are not known.

CDR3 region: CASSLGTATYEQYF. CDR3 in DNA: TGTGCCAGCAGCTTAGGGACTGCAACCTACGAGCAGTACTTC. This chain uses TRBV5-6 with TRBJ2-7; tentative D call: TRBD2 (6 bases). Germline CDR1 reads SGHDT; CDR2 reads YYEEEE. The CDR3 is 14 residues long. Trimming removed 2 bases at V and 2 bases at J, with 11 bases between.

This clonotype has more than one count but fewer than ten. The rearrangement joins TRBV18 to TRBJ1-1; D is unresolved. Germline-derived CDR1 and CDR2 are KGHSH and LQKENI. The V gene lost 1 base and the J gene lost 0 bases, with 15 bases spanning the gap. The CDR3 sequence is 17 residues long. CDR3 loop: CASSPLGSQSMNTEAFF. In DNA form, the CDR3 reads TGTGCCAGCTCACCACTGGGAAGCCAGAGTATGAACACTGAAGCTTTCTTT.

The sample holds many counts of this clonotype. The chain is built from TRBV7-9 and TRBJ1-5, with a possible D match to TRBD1 (5 bases). The V and J ends lost 2 bases and 3 bases respectively, with 8 bases between them. The CDR3 consists of 14 residues. Germline V gene data show CDR1 as SEHNR and CDR2 as FQNEAQ (reference sequence). CDR3 protein: CASSLPGANQPQHF. For the CDR3, the DNA is TGTGCCAGCAGCTTACCTGGGGCCAATCAGCCCCAGCATTTT.

The chain recombines TRBV12-3 or TRBV12-4 with TRBJ2-3, with 11 nucleotides matching TRBD2. The trim removed 3 bases at V and 0 bases at J, leaving 8 bases unmatched. The length of the CDR3 is 18 residues. The chain's CDR3 is CASSFRALAGGSTDTQYF. The CDR3, as DNA: TGTGCCAGCAGTTTCCGGGCCCTAGCGGGGGGCAGCACAGATACGCAGTATTTT.

The J gene is TRBJ1-2, the V gene TRBV12-3 or TRBV12-4; maybe TRBD1 (5 bases). V was shortened by 3 bases and J by 7 bases, with 21 bases between the two germline ends. This CDR3 has 16 residues. CDR3 DNA sequence: TGTGCCAGCAGTTTTGAATGGAAGGGGTGGGATTTTGGCTACACCTTC. Protein product: CASSFEWKGWDFGYTF.

This clonotype was counted ten times or more. The rearrangement joins TRBV4-3 to TRBJ2-3; D may correspond to TRBD1 or TRBD2 (5 bases each). This CDR3 comprises 16 residues. V dropped 3 bases and J dropped 4 bases, with 17 bases sitting between them. Germline CDR1 is LGHNA and CDR2 is YSLEER. CDR3 sequence (DNA): TGCGCCAGCAGCCATACGGGATACGGGACCCCAGATACGCAGTATTTT. It yields the protein CASSHTGYGTPDTQYF.

V is TRBV7-6 and J is TRBJ2-2; D remains ambiguous. The V end lost 5 bases, the J end lost 5 bases, and 12 bases lay between the germline ends. CDR1 and CDR2 from the germline V gene are SGHVS and FNYEAQ. The CDR3 is 14 amino acids. The CDR3 sequence: CASSHREFTGELFF. In DNA, the CDR3 is TGTGCCAGCAGCCATAGAGAGTTTACCGGGGAGCTGTTTTTT.

This clonotype was seen more than once but under ten times. V is TRBV15 and J is TRBJ1-2; weak D call: TRBD1 (6 bases). The CDR3 is 17 residues long. CDR1 and CDR2 from the germline V gene are LNHNV and YYDKDF (reference sequence). The germline V and J ends were trimmed by 0 bases and 4 bases, with 18 bases remaining between them. In DNA form, the CDR3 reads TGTGCCACCAGCAGAGATAAGCTCTCCCAGGGGCTCTATGGCTACACCTTC. Its translation: CATSRDKLSQGLYGYTF.

This clonotype was recorded many times. DNA of the CDR3: TGCAGTGCTAGAGATAGGACACGGGCTAGCTACAATGAGCAGTTCTTC. Translation: CSARDRTRASYNEQFF. This chain joins TRBV20-1 and TRBJ2-1, with a possible D match to TRBD1 (5 bases). The CDR3 loop spans 16 amino acids. V was clipped by 0 bases and J by 3 bases, with 15 bases between them. Germline V gives CDR1 DFQATT, CDR2 SNEGSKA (reference sequence).

This clonotype was found a few times. The chain employs TRBV5-6 and TRBJ2-2; a weak D match, TRBD1 (5 bases). Germline V gene lookup returns CDR1 SGHDT and CDR2 YYEEEE. The V and J ends lost 4 bases and 9 bases respectively, with 16 bases between them. This CDR3 has 14 amino acids. The CDR3 sequence: CASSRRQYAWELFF. CDR3 coding DNA: TGTGCCAGCAGCCGCCGACAGTACGCTTGGGAGCTGTTTTTT.

This clonotype was seen a few times. This chain joins TRBV25-1 and TRBJ2-1, with D uncertain. There are 18 residues in the CDR3. The germline V gene encodes CDR1 MGHDK and CDR2 SYGVNS. Trimming removed 1 base at V and 6 bases at J, with 22 bases between. DNA for the CDR3: TGTGCCAGCAGTGAATTCCCTAGGGATGTATGGCGGAGCAATGAGCAGTTCTTC. Its translation: CASSEFPRDVWRSNEQFF.

This clonotype was detected many times. The chain carries TRBV7-9 and TRBJ2-7, with TRBD1 matching over 7 bases. CDR3 length: 13 residues. Unmatched junction bases numbered 2, after V lost 3 bases and J lost 3 bases. Germline loops: CDR1 SEHNR, CDR2 FQNEAQ (reference sequence). CDR3 amino acids: CASSFTGVYEQYF. CDR3 DNA sequence: TGTGCCAGCAGCTTTACAGGGGTCTACGAGCAGTACTTC.

This CDR3 reads CASRIGRGLSPQHF. The CDR3 DNA reads as TGTGCCAGCAGGATAGGCAGGGGCCTTTCGCCCCAGCATTTT. The chain combines TRBV28 with TRBJ1-5, with D possibly matching TRBD1 (6 bases). CDR3 length: 14 amino acids. Germline V gene lookup returns CDR1 MDHEN and CDR2 SYDVKM. V was cut by 6 bases and J by 9 bases, with 18 bases left in between. The full variable domain, with the rest looked up from reference TRBV28 and TRBJ1-5, is DVKVTQSSRYLVKRTGEKVFLECVQDMDHENMFWYRQDPGLGLRLIYFSYDVKMKEKGDIPEGYSVSREKKERFSLILESASTNQTSMYLCASRIGRGLSPQHFGDGTRLSIL.

The chain has TRBV7-2 and TRBJ2-5, with 10 bases lining up with TRBD1. The CDR3 consists of 14 residues. Germline V gives CDR1 SGHTA, CDR2 FQGNSA. The DNA for the CDR3 is TGTGCAGTCCTACCGGGACAGGGGTCGAAGACCCAGTACTTC. This gives the protein CAVLPGQGSKTQYF. The variable domain in full, with the rest retrieved from reference TRBV7-2 and TRBJ2-5, is GAGVSQSPSNKVTEKGKDVELRCDPISGHTALYWYRQSLGQGLEFLIYFQGNSAPDKSGLPSDRFSAERTGGSVSTLTIQRTQQEDSAVYLCAVLPGQGSKTQYFGPGTRLLVL.

The V gene is TRBV20-1, the J gene TRBJ2-5; 14 nucleotides line up with TRBD2. The CDR3 loop spans 18 amino acids. Germline V gene sequence: CDR1 DFQATT, CDR2 SNEGSKA (reference sequence). V lost 4 bases to trimming and J lost 2 bases; unmatched junction nucleotides: 12. CDR3 sequence: CSATLPGTSGRDQETQYF. CDR3 sequence (DNA): TGCAGTGCTACCCTCCCAGGGACTAGCGGGAGAGATCAAGAGACCCAGTACTTC.

This clonotype showed up many times. This chain links TRBV3-1 with TRBJ2-7; the match to TRBD2 covers 8 bases. Germline loops: CDR1 LGHDT, CDR2 YNNKEL (reference sequence). The V gene end was trimmed by 0 bases and the J gene end by 3 bases; junction bases not matched to a gene: 10. The CDR3 spans 17 residues. The CDR3 loop is CASSQDRDERGYYEQYF. The CDR3 DNA reads TGTGCCAGCAGCCAAGATAGAGATGAGCGGGGGTACTACGAGCAGTACTTC.

This clonotype has only a few counts. The chain uses TRBV4-1 and TRBJ1-1; possible D gene TRBD1, 6 bases. The germline V gene has CDR1 MGHRA and CDR2 YSYEKL. The length of the CDR3 is 15 residues. The germline V and J ends were trimmed by 3 bases and 0 bases, with 11 bases remaining between them. The DNA of the CDR3 is TGCGCCAGCAGCCAGCCTCAGGGGTTGAACACTGAAGCTTTCTTT. Translating it yields CASSQPQGLNTEAFF.

There are many counts of this clonotype. The rearrangement joins TRBV4-3 to TRBJ2-3; no reliable D call. The V end was cut by 5 bases, the J end by 2 bases, with 11 bases between. CDR1 is LGHNA and CDR2 is YSLEER in the germline V gene. The CDR3 spans 14 residues. The CDR3 nucleotides read TGCGCCAGCAGCTTAAGGGCCCCCACAGATACGCAGTATTTT. Residues: CASSLRAPTDTQYF.

V is TRBV7-8 and J is TRBJ1-1; weak D call: TRBD1 (5 bases). Germline loops: CDR1 SGHVS, CDR2 FQNEAQ. The length of the CDR3 is 15 residues. Trimming removed 5 bases from V and 0 bases from J, with 13 bases in between. The CDR3 bases are TGTGCCAGCAGCCACACAGGCAGAATGAACACTGAAGCTTTCTTT. Protein: CASSHTGRMNTEAFF.

This clonotype was found a few times. This sequence joins TRBV29-1 and TRBJ2-7; D could derive from TRBD1 or TRBD2 (5 bases each). The length of the CDR3 is 13 residues. Deletions cut 4 bases from V and 3 bases from J, with 13 bases between. CDR1 and CDR2 from the germline V gene are SQVTM and ANQGSEA. The CDR3 region is CSVAGRRNYEQYF. DNA of the CDR3: TGCAGCGTTGCGGGACGGAGAAACTACGAGCAGTACTTC.

The chain joins TRBV10-3 to TRBJ2-6; no clear D. This CDR3 is 16 amino acids long. Germline CDR1 is ENHRY and CDR2 is SYGVKD. Trimming left V 3 bases short and J 2 bases short, with 11 bases between. The CDR3 region is CAISDLSVAGANVLTF. For the CDR3, the DNA is TGTGCCATCAGTGACCTAAGCGTGGCTGGGGCCAACGTCCTGACTTTC.

The chain joins TRBV7-9 to TRBJ1-4; maybe TRBD1 (6 bases). Trimming left V 8 bases short and J 8 bases short, with 18 bases between. The CDR3 is 14 residues long. CDR1 is SEHNR, CDR2 FQNEAQ, per germline (reference sequence). Here the CDR3 reads CASVRGDQYEKLFF. CDR3 bases: TGTGCCAGCGTGAGGGGGGACCAATACGAAAAACTGTTTTTT.

This clonotype was seen more than once but under ten times. The chain combines TRBV9 with TRBJ2-5; 11 bases match TRBD2. The CDR3 length is 18 residues. CDR1 is SGDLS, CDR2 YYNGEE, per germline. With 0 bases clipped from V and 2 bases from J, the junction kept 9 bases outside the gene matches. CDR3 sequence (DNA): TGTGCCAGCAGCGTAGCACTAGCGGGAGAGGGTGAGCAAGAGACCCAGTACTTC. Translation: CASSVALAGEGEQETQYF.